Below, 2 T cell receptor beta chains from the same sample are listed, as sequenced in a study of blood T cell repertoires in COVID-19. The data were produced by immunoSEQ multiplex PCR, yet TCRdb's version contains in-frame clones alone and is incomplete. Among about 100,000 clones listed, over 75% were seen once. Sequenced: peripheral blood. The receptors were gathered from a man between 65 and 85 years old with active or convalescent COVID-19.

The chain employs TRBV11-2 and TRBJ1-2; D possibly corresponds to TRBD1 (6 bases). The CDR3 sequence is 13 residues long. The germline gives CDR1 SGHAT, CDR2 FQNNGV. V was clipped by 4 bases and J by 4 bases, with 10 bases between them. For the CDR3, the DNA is TGTGCCAGCAGCTGGACAGCCCTCTATGGCTACACCTTC. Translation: CASSWTALYGYTF.

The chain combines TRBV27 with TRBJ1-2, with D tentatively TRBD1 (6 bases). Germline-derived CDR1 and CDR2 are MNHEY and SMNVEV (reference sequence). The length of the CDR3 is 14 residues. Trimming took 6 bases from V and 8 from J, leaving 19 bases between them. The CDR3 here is CASSPDSFLTGYTF. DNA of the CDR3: TGTGCCAGCAGCCCGGACAGCTTTCTTACGGGCTACACCTTC.